Included here is one T cell receptor (beta chain) sequence, with context. This specimen belongs to a study of blood T cell repertoires in COVID-19. Study overall: The study drew acute and convalescent COVID-19 samples from the United States, Italy and Spain. Nucleic acid was either cDNA or gDNA, and it came from T cells, B-cell-depleted T cells, or PBMCs.

Seattle cases were enrolled at active infection and followed longitudinally. This CDR3 spans 12 amino acids. The V end lost 6 bases, the J end lost 1 base, and 6 bases lay between the germline ends. Original analysis: Scientists estimated how many nucleated cells there were by amplifying reference gene primers. The protocol was immunoSEQ multiplex PCR, while the TCRdb copy is restricted to in-frame clones and leaves out a portion. That table gives V, J and clone size, and the DNA gave D and trimming. The data hold some 200,000 clones, with less than 90% observed a single time. The TCR comes from a woman aged 70-85 years with COVID-19, enrolled during active disease. Specimen: peripheral blood. V usage is TRBV12-3 or TRBV12-4 and J usage is TRBJ1-1; D is possibly TRBD1 (5 bases). The CDR3 region has the DNA TGTGCCAGCAGCCAGGGGAACACTGAAGCTTTCTTT. Translating gives CASSQGNTEAFF.